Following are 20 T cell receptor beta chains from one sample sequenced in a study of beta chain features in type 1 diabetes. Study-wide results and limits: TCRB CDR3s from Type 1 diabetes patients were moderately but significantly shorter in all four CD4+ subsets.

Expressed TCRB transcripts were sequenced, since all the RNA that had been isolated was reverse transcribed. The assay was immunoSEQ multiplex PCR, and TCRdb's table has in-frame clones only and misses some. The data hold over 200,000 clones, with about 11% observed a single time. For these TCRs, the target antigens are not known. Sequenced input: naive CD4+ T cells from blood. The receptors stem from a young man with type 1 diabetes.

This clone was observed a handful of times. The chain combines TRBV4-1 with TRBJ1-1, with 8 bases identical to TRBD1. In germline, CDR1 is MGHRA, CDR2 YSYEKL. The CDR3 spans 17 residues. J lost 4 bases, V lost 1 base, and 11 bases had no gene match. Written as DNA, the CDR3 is TGCGCCAGCAGCCAAGCTACCCTCCTGGACAGGGTCACTGAAGCTTTCTTT. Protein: CASSQATLLDRVTEAFF.

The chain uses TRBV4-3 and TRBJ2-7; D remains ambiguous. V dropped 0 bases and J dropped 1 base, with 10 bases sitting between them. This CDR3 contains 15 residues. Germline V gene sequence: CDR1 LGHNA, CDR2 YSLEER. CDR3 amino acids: CASSQDASRSYEQYF. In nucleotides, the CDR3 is TGCGCCAGCAGCCAAGATGCAAGCAGGTCCTACGAGCAGTACTTC.

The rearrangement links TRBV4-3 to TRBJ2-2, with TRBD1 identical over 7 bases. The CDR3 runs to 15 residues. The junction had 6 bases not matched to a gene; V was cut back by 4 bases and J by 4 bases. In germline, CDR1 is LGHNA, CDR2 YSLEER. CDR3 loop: CASSLRTGSTGELFF. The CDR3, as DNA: TGCGCCAGCAGCCTTAGGACAGGTTCCACCGGGGAGCTGTTTTTT.

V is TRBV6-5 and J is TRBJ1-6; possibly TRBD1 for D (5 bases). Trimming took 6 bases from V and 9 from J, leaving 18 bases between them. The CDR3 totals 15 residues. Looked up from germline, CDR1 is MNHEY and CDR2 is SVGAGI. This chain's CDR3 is CASSFGGPIFSPLHF. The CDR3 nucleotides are TGTGCCAGCAGCTTCGGGGGACCCATTTTTTCACCCCTCCACTTT.

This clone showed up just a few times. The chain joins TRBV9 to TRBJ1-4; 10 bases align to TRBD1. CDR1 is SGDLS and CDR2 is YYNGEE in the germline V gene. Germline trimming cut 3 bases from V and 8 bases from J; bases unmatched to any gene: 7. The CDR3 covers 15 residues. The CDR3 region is CASSARDRGWEKLFF. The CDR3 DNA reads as TGTGCCAGCAGCGCCCGGGACAGGGGATGGGAAAAACTGTTTTTT.

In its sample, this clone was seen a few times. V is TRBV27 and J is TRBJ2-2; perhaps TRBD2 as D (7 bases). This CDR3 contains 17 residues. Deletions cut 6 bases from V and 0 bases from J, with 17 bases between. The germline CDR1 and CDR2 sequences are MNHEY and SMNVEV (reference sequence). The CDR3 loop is CASRVRGGAANTGELFF. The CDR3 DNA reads TGTGCCAGCAGGGTTCGCGGGGGCGCCGCGAACACCGGGGAGCTGTTTTTT.

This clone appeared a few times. In nucleotides, the CDR3 is TGTGCCAGCAGTTCGGACACAAAAATCTACAATGAGCAGTTCTTC. This codes for CASSSDTKIYNEQFF. The rearrangement uses TRBV28 and TRBJ2-1, with TRBD1 as a possible D gene (5 bases). This CDR3 comprises 15 residues. From germline, CDR1 is MDHEN and CDR2 SYDVKM. Trimming cost V 4 bases and J 3 bases, with 13 bases left between them.

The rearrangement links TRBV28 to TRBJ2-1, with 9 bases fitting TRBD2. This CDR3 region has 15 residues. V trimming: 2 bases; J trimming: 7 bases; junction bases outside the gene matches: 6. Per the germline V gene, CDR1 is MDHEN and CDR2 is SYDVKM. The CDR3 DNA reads TGTGCCAGCAGTTTAAGCGGGGGGAAAGGGAATGAGCAGTTCTTC. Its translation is CASSLSGGKGNEQFF. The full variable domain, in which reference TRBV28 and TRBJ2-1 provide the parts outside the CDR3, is DVKVTQSSRYLVKRTGEKVFLECVQDMDHENMFWYRQDPGLGLRLIYFSYDVKMKEKGDIPEGYSVSREKKERFSLILESASTNQTSMYLCASSLSGGKGNEQFFGPGTRLTVL.

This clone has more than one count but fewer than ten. Here the CDR3 reads CASSPRQGRTDTQYF. Here the CDR3 DNA reads TGTGCCAGCAGCCCGCGACAGGGCCGCACAGATACGCAGTATTTT. The V call is TRBV7-2, the J call TRBJ2-3; TRBD1 aligns across 7 bases. The CDR3 contains 15 residues. The germline CDR1 and CDR2 sequences are SGHTA and FQGNSA. V shed 5 bases and J 1 base; nucleotides not matched to a gene: 6.

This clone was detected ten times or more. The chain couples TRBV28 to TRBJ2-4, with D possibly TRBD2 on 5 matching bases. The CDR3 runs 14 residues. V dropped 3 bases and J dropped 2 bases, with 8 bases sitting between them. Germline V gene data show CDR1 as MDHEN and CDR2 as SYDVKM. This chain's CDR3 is CASSFSGTKNIQYF. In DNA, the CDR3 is TGTGCCAGCAGTTTCTCGGGGACCAAAAACATTCAGTACTTC.

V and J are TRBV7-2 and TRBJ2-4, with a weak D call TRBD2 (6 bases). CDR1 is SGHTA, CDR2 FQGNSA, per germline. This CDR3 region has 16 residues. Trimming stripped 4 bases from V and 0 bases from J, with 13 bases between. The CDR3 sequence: CASSSLWRGAKNIQYF. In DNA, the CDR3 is TGTGCCAGCAGCTCTCTCTGGCGGGGAGCCAAAAACATTCAGTACTTC.

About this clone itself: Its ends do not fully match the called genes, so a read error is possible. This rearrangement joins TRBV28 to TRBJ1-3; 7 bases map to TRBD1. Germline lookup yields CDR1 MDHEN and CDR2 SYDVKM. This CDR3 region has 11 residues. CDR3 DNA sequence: TGTGCCAGCAGCTCCAGGACAGGCGCGAATTTT. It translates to CASSSRTGANF.

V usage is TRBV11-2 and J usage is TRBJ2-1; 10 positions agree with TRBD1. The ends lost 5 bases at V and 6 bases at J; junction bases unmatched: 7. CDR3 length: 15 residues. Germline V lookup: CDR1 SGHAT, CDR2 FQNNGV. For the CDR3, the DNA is TGTGCCAGCAGCCCCCGACAGGGGGCGGTCAATGAGCAGTTCTTC. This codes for CASSPRQGAVNEQFF.

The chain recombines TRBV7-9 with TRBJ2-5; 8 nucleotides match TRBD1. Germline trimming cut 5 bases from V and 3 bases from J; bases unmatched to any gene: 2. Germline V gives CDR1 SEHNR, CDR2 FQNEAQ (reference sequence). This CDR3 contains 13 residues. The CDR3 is CASSIQGEETQYF. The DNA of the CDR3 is TGTGCCAGCAGCATACAGGGGGAAGAGACCCAGTACTTC.

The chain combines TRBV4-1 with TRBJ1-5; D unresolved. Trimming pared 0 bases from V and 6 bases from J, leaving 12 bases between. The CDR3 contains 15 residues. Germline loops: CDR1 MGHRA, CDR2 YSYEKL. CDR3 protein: CASSQEVSVSQPQHF. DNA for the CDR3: TGCGCCAGCAGCCAAGAAGTATCCGTTAGTCAGCCCCAGCATTTT.

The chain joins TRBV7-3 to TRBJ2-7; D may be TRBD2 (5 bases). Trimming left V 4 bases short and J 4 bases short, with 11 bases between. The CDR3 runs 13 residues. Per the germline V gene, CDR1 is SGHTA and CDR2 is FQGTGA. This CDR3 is CASSSQLGYEQYF. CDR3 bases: TGTGCCAGCAGCTCCCAACTAGGTTACGAGCAGTACTTC.

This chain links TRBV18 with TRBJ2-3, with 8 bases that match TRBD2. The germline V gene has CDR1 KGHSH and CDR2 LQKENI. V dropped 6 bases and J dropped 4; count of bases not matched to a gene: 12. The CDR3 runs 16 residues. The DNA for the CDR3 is TGTGCCAGCTCCCGGGCTCGGGGGGGGCCCCCAGATACGCAGTATTTT. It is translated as CASSRARGGPPDTQYF.

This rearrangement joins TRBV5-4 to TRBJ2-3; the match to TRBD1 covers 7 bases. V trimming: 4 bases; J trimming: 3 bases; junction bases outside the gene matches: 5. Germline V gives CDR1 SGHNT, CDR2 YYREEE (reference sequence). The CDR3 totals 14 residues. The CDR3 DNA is TGTGCCAGCAGCACCGGACAGGTAACAGATACGCAGTATTTT. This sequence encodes CASSTGQVTDTQYF.

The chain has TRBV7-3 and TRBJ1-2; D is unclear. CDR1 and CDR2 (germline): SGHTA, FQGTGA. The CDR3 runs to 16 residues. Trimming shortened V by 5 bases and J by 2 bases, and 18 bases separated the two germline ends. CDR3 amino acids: CASSLGGARNNYGYTF. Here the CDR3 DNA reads TGTGCCAGCAGCCTCGGAGGCGCCAGAAACAACTATGGCTACACCTTC.

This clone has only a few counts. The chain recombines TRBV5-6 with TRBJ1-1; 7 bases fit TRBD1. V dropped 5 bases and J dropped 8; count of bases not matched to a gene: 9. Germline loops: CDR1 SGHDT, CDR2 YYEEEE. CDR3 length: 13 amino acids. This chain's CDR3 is CASSRDSTSEAFF. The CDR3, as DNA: TGTGCCAGCAGTAGGGACAGCACCTCCGAAGCTTTCTTT.